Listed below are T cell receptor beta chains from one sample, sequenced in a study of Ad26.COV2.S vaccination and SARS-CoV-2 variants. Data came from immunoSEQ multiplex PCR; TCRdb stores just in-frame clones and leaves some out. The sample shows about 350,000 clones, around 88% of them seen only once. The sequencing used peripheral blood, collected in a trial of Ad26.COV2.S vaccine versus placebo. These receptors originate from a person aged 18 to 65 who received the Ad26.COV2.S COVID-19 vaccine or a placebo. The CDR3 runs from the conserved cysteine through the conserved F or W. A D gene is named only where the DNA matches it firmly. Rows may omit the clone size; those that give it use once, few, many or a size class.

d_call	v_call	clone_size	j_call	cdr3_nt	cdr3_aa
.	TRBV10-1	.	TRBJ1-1	TGCGCCAGCAGTGAGTCAGGCGGCGGGGATCAAGCTTTCTTT	CASSESGGGDQAFF
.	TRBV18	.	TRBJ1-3	TGTGCCAGCTCACCACCGTCCAGGGCTGGAAACACCATATATTTT	CASSPPSRAGNTIYF
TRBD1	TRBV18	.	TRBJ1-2	TGTGCCAGCTCGACAGGGGCGGACTATGGCTACACCTTC	CASSTGADYGYTF
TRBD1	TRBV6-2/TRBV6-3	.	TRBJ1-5	TGTGCCAGCAGCCGACAGGGTGGTAATCAGCCCCAGCATTTT	CASSRQGGNQPQHF
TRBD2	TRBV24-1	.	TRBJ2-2	TGTGCCACCAGTGATGCCGGCGGGAGTGCGAACACCGGGGAGCTGTTTTTT	CATSDAGGSANTGELFF
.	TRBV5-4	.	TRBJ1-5	TGTGCCAGCAGCTTACCATCAGGGACGAATCAGCCCCAGCATTTT	CASSLPSGTNQPQHF
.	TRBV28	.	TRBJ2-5	TGTGCCAGCAGCTACCGGGACTGGGCACAAGAGACCCAGTACTTC	CASSYRDWAQETQYF
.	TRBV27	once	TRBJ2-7	TGTGCCAGCAGTCCGCATAGGGGACAAGGCTACGAGCAGTACTTC	CASSPHRGQGYEQYF
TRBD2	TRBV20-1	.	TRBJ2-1	TGCAGTGCTAGTGGCGGGAGGTCCTACAATGAGCAGTTCTTC	CSASGGRSYNEQFF
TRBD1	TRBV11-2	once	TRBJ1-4	TGTGCCAGCAGCTCGACAGGGGTTAATGAAAAACTGTTTTTT	CASSSTGVNEKLFF
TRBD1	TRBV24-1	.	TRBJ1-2	TGTGCCACCAGTGACGGCAGGGGGATCATCTATGGCTACACCTTC	CATSDGRGIIYGYTF
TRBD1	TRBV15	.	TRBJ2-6	TGTGCCACCAGAGTCGGGACAGGGGAGTTTGGGGCCAACGTCCTGACTTTC	CATRVGTGEFGANVLTF
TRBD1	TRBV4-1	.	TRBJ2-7	TGCGCCAGCAGCCAAGCGGGACAGGGAATCCCCTACGAGCAGTACTTC	CASSQAGQGIPYEQYF
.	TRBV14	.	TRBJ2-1	TGTGCCAGCAGCCAAAGACAGTTTCGAACCTACAATGAGCAGTTCTTC	CASSQRQFRTYNEQFF
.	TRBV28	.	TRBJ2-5	TGTGCCAGCAGCGAAATCCCCGGGACAAGTAAAGAGACCCAGTACTTC	CASSEIPGTSKETQYF
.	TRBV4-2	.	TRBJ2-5	TGTGCCAGCAGCCAAGATACGGGAGAGACCCAGTACTTC	CASSQDTGETQYF
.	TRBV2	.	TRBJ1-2	TGTGCCAGCAGTGAGTTTGACAGGTCCGATGGCTACACCTTC	CASSEFDRSDGYTF
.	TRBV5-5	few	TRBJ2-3	TGTGCCAGCAGCGGCCGGGCAGATACGCAGTATTTT	CASSGRADTQYF
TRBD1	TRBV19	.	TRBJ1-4	TGTGCCAGTAGTAAAGGACAGGGGATACGAGAAAAACTGTTTTTT	CASSKGQGIREKLFF
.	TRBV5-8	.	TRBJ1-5	TGTGCCAGCTCCCGCGTGGGGCCCCAGCATTTT	CASSRVGPQHF
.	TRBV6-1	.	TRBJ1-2	TGTGCCAGCAGTGAAGCACTGGGCAGGCCCTATGGCTACACCTTC	CASSEALGRPYGYTF
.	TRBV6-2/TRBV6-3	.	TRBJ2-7	TGTGCCAGCAGTTACGCGCTATTAACCTACGAGCAGTACTTC	CASSYALLTYEQYF
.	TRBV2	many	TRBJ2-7	TGTGCCAGCAGTTTACTCAGTCGGGAGCAGTACTTC	CASSLLSREQYF
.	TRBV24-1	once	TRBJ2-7	TGTGCCACCAGTGATGGACACGCCGACGAGCAGTACTTC	CATSDGHADEQYF
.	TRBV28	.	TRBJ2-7	TGTGCCAGCAGTCTTGTTCCTGTGGGGGACGCCGAGCAGTACTTC	CASSLVPVGDAEQYF
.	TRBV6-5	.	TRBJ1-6	TGTGCCAGCAGGGCCGGGGAGGGGGATTCACCCCTCCACTTT	CASRAGEGDSPLHF
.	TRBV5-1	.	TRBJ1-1	TGCGCCAGCAGCCTGTCGGCAAGGGGGGCGAGGAACACTGAAGCTTTCTTT	CASSLSARGARNTEAFF
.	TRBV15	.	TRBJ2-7	TGTGCCACCAGCAGAGTTTTAGCCCCGGAGGGCCGGCTAAACGAGCAGTACTTC	CATSRVLAPEGRLNEQYF
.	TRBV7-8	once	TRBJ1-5	TGTGCCAGCAGCTTAGCGTATCATGTTGAGGGTGAGTTGCAGCCCCAGCATTTT	CASSLAYHVEGELQPQHF
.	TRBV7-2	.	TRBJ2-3	TGTGCCAGCAGTTACACGGGGTACCCCACAGATACGCAGTATTTT	CASSYTGYPTDTQYF
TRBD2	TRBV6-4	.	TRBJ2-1	TGTGCCAGCAGTGAAACCCGGGACTACCTTCCTGATGAGCAGTTCTTC	CASSETRDYLPDEQFF
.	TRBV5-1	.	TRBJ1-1	TGCGCCAGCAGCTTGGCCCCAGGGGCGGGCACTGAAGCTTTCTTT	CASSLAPGAGTEAFF
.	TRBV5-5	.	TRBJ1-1	TGTGCCAGCAGCCTTGAAAACAGTGAAGCTTTCTTT	CASSLENSEAFF
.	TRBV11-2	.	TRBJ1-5	TGTGCCAGCAGCTTAGAGACCGATTCCAATCAGCCCCAGCATTTT	CASSLETDSNQPQHF
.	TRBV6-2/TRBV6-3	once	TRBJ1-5	TGTGCCAGCAGTTGGTGGCAGAGCAATCAGCCCCAGCATTTT	CASSWWQSNQPQHF
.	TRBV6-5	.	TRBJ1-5	TGTGCCAGCAGTTACGGGTGGGGCGATCAGCCCCAGCATTTT	CASSYGWGDQPQHF
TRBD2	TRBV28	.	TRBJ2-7	TGTGCCAGCAGTTCCAGAGCGGGAGGAGGCGAGCAGTACTTC	CASSSRAGGGEQYF
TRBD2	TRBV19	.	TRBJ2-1	TGTGCCAGTAGTATAGACGCACGACTAGCGGGGGCAGTTAAGTTCTTC	CASSIDARLAGAVKFF
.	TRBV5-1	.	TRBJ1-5	TGCGCCAGCAGCCCGGGACAAGACCCTCAGCCCCAGCATTTT	CASSPGQDPQPQHF
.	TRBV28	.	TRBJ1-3	TGTGCCAGTTCACGTTCCTCTGGAAACACCATATATTTT	CASSRSSGNTIYF
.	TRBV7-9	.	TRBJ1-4	TGTGCCAGCAGCTCATCCGACAGGAATAATGAAAAACTGTTTTTT	CASSSSDRNNEKLFF
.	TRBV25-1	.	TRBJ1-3	TGTGCGAGCAGCCAACCGGGTTCTGGAAACACCATATATTTT	CASSQPGSGNTIYF
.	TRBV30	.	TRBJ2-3	TGTGCCTGGAGTGTAAGTTCAAGCACAGATACGCAGTATTTT	CAWSVSSSTDTQYF
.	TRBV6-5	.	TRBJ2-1	TGTGCCAGCAGCGGGGCTTCCTACAATGAGCAGTTCTTC	CASSGASYNEQFF
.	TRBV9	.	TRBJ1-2	TGTGCCAGCAGCGTAGCTCCCTCCCGTACCGAGAACTATGGCTACACCTTC	CASSVAPSRTENYGYTF
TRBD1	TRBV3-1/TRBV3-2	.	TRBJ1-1	TGTGCCAGCAGTTACCGGGACAGGGTTGAAGCTTTCTTT	CASSYRDRVEAFF
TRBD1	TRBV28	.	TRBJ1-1	TGTGCCAGCAGTTTCTCCGGGACAGGGCCTTACACTGAAGCTTTCTTT	CASSFSGTGPYTEAFF
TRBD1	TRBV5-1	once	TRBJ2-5	TGCGCCAGCAGCACTATGGGACAGGTATCGGGAGAGACCCAGTACTTC	CASSTMGQVSGETQYF
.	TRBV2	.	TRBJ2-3	TGTGCCAGCATTGAGACAGATACGCAGTATTTT	CASIETDTQYF
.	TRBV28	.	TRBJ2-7	TGTGCCAGCAGGCCCTCCAGGACCCTCCTCGAGCAGTACTTC	CASRPSRTLLEQYF
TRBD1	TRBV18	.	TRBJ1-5	TGTGCCAGCTCTCCCATCGAGGGGGCGAATCAGCCCCAGCATTTT	CASSPIEGANQPQHF
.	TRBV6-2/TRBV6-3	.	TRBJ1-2	TGTGCCAGCAGCTGGGACACCTATGGCTACACCTTC	CASSWDTYGYTF
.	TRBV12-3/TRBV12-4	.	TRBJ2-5	TGTGCCAGCAGTTTCGGTGAGACCCAGTACTTC	CASSFGETQYF